The T cell receptor (beta chain) described here comes from a study of shared clonotypes between healthy human individuals. Study in general: Serving as donors were two women and a few men, whose ages spanned 18 to 49.

The CDR3 sequence is 15 residues long. The germline gives CDR1 MDHEN, CDR2 SYDVKM. After removal of 6 bases from V and 6 bases from J, the junction contained 5 bases not matched to a gene. Deep-level assay runs were performed. In replicate PCRs of sorted subsets, around 200 ng DNA, approximately 28,000 T cell genomes, was used. The method was immunoSEQ multiplex PCR; TCRdb's version includes in-frame clones alone and lacks a portion of them. This table holds under 700,000 clones, approximately 96% found once. CD45RO-negative cells were positively selected for CCR7, leaving out terminally differentiated effector memory CD45RA+ cells.

The sequence was collected from a woman aged 25 to 39 in good health. V usage is TRBV28 and J usage is TRBJ2-1; 13 bases are a match to TRBD2. Sample: naive CD8+ T cells sorted from blood. The CDR3 protein is CASSLGLAGFNEQFF. The CDR3 bases are TGTGCCAGCAGCCTGGGACTAGCGGGATTCAATGAGCAGTTCTTC.